This T cell receptor (beta chain) was sequenced in a study of radiation and T cells in renal cell carcinoma. Germline-derived CDR1 and CDR2 are SNHLY and FYNNEI. Trimming removed 4 bases from V and 12 bases from J; junction bases left unmatched: 3. This CDR3 region has 11 residues. The data were produced by immunoSEQ multiplex PCR, yet TCRdb's version contains in-frame clones alone and is incomplete. The sample has 120,000 or so clones; around 90% are singletons. Time point noted: blood 2 weeks post-SBRT. Described treatment: 15 Gy SBRT to primary tumor, nephrectomy 4 weeks later. The source is a woman between 65 and 79 years old with renal cell carcinoma. The chain carries TRBV2 and TRBJ2-1; 7 bases line up with TRBD1. The material sequenced was blood, taken from a patient whose treatment included radiotherapy and nephrectomy. The CDR3, as DNA: TGTGCCAGCAGTGTCCGGGACAGGCAGTTCTTC. It codes for CASSVRDRQFF.